What follows are 32 T cell receptor beta chains derived from one specimen sequenced in a study of blood T cells in healthy people across ages. A sample-barcoded 5' primer and a J-beta primer mix were used in a second PCR of roughly 7 to 11 cycles. MiXCR, run by TCRdb on the 5' RACE reads, gives a single entry per CDR3 protein. The sample records under 2 million distinct CDR3 sequences, about 32% being singletons. Sequencing used blood. These receptors were collected from a woman in her thirties in good health.

The chain combines TRBV30 with TRBJ1-1, with 7 bases aligning to TRBD1. CDR3 size: 13 residues. The V gene's germline CDR1 is GTSNPN and CDR2 SVGIG (reference sequence). J was trimmed by 4 bases and V by 3 bases; bases with no gene match: 5. The CDR3 region is CAWRGRGFTEAFF. The DNA for the CDR3 is TGTGCCTGGAGGGGCAGGGGGTTCACTGAAGCTTTCTTT.

The chain is built from TRBV20-1 and TRBJ2-7; TRBD1 agrees at 10 bases. V lost 7 bases, J lost 2 bases, and 14 bases stayed unmatched. The length of the CDR3 is 16 residues. Germline V gene lookup returns CDR1 DFQATT and CDR2 SNEGSKA (reference sequence). The CDR3 sequence: CSVSRDRGTSTYEQYF. CDR3 nucleotides: TGCAGTGTTAGTCGGGACAGGGGAACGTCAACCTACGAGCAGTACTTC.

This clonotype has a handful of counts. The J gene is TRBJ1-1, the V gene TRBV29-1; tentatively, D is TRBD1 (6 bases). CDR1 is SQVTM, CDR2 ANQGSEA, per germline. V was pared by 7 bases and J by 5 bases, with 17 bases between. The CDR3 extends over 13 amino acids. The CDR3 is CSAPDRGRTEAFF. DNA of the CDR3: TGCAGCGCCCCGGACAGAGGACGGACTGAAGCTTTCTTT.

The chain has TRBV5-1 and TRBJ2-2; no clear D gene. CDR1 SGHRS and CDR2 YFSETQ come from the germline V gene. This CDR3 is 13 amino acids long. The V end was cut by 2 bases, the J end by 5 bases, with 7 bases between. The CDR3 nucleotides read TGCGCCAGCAGCTTTACAGAAACCGGGGAGCTGTTTTTT. This translates into CASSFTETGELFF. The variable domain in full, with the rest retrieved from reference TRBV5-1 and TRBJ2-2, is KAGVTQTPRYLIKTRGQQVTLSCSPISGHRSVSWYQQTPGQGLQFLFEYFSETQRNKGNFPGRFSGRQFSNSRSEMNVSTLELGDSALYLCASSFTETGELFFGEGSRLTVL.

This clonotype was detected many times. The V and J genes are TRBV6-5 and TRBJ2-1; TRBD2 agrees at 9 bases. Germline loops: CDR1 MNHEY, CDR2 SVGAGI. The CDR3 length is 15 residues. The V and J ends lost 0 bases and 5 bases, in that order; junction bases with no gene match: 2. CDR3 loop: CASSYSSGGNNEQFF. CDR3 coding DNA: TGTGCCAGCAGTTACTCGAGCGGGGGGAACAATGAGCAGTTCTTC.

This clonotype was counted between two and nine times. The rearrangement links TRBV27 to TRBJ2-3, with D uncertain. The CDR3 has 16 amino acids. V was clipped by 0 bases and J by 5 bases, with 15 bases between them. Germline CDR1 MNHEY, CDR2 SMNVEV (reference sequence). The CDR3, as DNA: TGTGCCAGCAGTTTATCGCCATCGACCTCCCGAGATACGCAGTATTTT. Its protein is CASSLSPSTSRDTQYF.

V and J are TRBV9 and TRBJ2-3; no clear D gene. V lost 0 bases and J lost 5, with 7 bases in between. There are 13 residues in the CDR3. Per the germline V gene, CDR1 is SGDLS and CDR2 is YYNGEE. Here the CDR3 DNA reads TGTGCCAGCAGCGTAGGAGTAATAGATACGCAGTATTTT. This translates into CASSVGVIDTQYF.

CDR3: CASTPDRFYGYTF. The CDR3 DNA is TGTGCCAGCACCCCGGACAGATTCTATGGCTACACCTTC. This chain connects TRBV7-9 to TRBJ1-2, with a weak D call TRBD1 (6 bases). V was trimmed by 7 bases and J by 4 bases, leaving 13 bases between them. This CDR3 spans 13 amino acids. Germline V gene lookup returns CDR1 SEHNR and CDR2 FQNEAQ (reference sequence).

V and J are TRBV3-1 and TRBJ2-1; TRBD2 matches at 9 bases. The CDR3 spans 15 residues. Germline V CDR1 and CDR2: LGHDT, YNNKEL (reference sequence). V shed 1 base and J 3 bases; nucleotides not matched to a gene: 1. Here the CDR3 DNA reads TGTGCCAGCAGCCAAGTGCGGGAGGGCTACAATGAGCAGTTCTTC. Translated: CASSQVREGYNEQFF.

This clonotype was found many times. An end of the junction does not agree with germline; a read error may underlie this. The CDR3: CASSLGRLNTEAFF. CDR3 sequence (DNA): TGTGCCAGCAGCTTGGGCAGGCTAAACACTGAAGCTTTCTTT. V and J are TRBV5-1 and TRBJ1-1; D ambiguous. The CDR3 covers 14 residues. Per the germline V gene, CDR1 is SGHRS and CDR2 is YFSETQ. The whole variable domain, remainder taken from reference TRBV5-1 and TRBJ1-1, is KAGVTQTPRYLIKTRGQQVTLSCSPISGHRSVSWYQQTPGQGLQFLFEYFSETQRNKGNFPGRFSGRQFSNSRSEMNVSTLELGDSALYLCASSLGRLNTEAFFGQGTRLTVV.

The genes are TRBV7-9 and TRBJ2-7, with 8 bases lining up with TRBD1. Trimming took 5 bases from V and 1 from J; bases not matched to a gene: 7. Germline V gene sequence: CDR1 SEHNR, CDR2 FQNEAQ (reference sequence). The CDR3 consists of 15 residues. In DNA form, the CDR3 reads TGTGCCAGCAGCGCTTTGGGACAGGTTTCCTACGAGCAGTACTTC. It translates to CASSALGQVSYEQYF.

The chain combines TRBV20-1 with TRBJ1-1, with D possibly being TRBD1 (6 bases). The germline V gene encodes CDR1 DFQATT and CDR2 SNEGSKA (reference sequence). V gave up 6 bases and J gave up 0 bases, with 11 bases separating them. The CDR3 length is 13 residues. CDR3 DNA sequence: TGCAGTGCAACTGGGACACTGAACACTGAAGCTTTCTTT. Translating it yields CSATGTLNTEAFF.

This clonotype was picked up many times. The chain carries TRBV29-1 and TRBJ2-7, with 8 bases that match TRBD1. Trimming cost V 5 bases and J 6 bases; bases outside gene matches: 3. There are 11 residues in the CDR3. Germline-derived CDR1 and CDR2 are SQVTM and ANQGSEA. The CDR3: CSVFGTGEQYF. The DNA of the CDR3 is TGCAGCGTTTTTGGGACAGGCGAGCAGTACTTC.

This clonotype was seen more than once but under ten times. The chain employs TRBV29-1 and TRBJ1-1, with 9 bases lining up with TRBD1. With 3 bases clipped from V and 5 bases from J, the junction kept 4 bases outside the gene matches. The CDR3 contains 13 residues. CDR1 is SQVTM, CDR2 ANQGSEA, per germline. The CDR3 reads CSVDYRGPTEAFF. CDR3 nucleotide sequence: TGCAGCGTTGATTACAGGGGGCCTACTGAAGCTTTCTTT.

In its sample, this clonotype was seen a few times. The chain links TRBV4-1 to TRBJ2-7, with a tentative D call TRBD1 (6 bases). CDR3 length equals 13 residues. V lost 4 bases, J lost 5 bases, and 12 bases lay in between. Germline V gives CDR1 MGHRA, CDR2 YSYEKL. CDR3 coding DNA: TGCGCCAGCAGCCCTCGGGCAGGGGACGAGCAGTACTTC. It encodes CASSPRAGDEQYF.

V and J are TRBV7-2 and TRBJ2-1; 7 positions agree with TRBD2. In germline, CDR1 is SGHTA, CDR2 FQGNSA. The V and J ends lost 5 bases and 4 bases, in that order; junction bases with no gene match: 14. This CDR3 is 17 amino acids long. CDR3 DNA: TGTGCCAGCAGCCCCCGGCTCGGCGGACTAGAATACAATGAGCAGTTCTTC. Protein product: CASSPRLGGLEYNEQFF.

Only a few counts were recorded for this clonotype. V and J are TRBV20-1 and TRBJ2-1, with D perhaps TRBD1 or TRBD2 (5 bases each). Germline V gives CDR1 DFQATT, CDR2 SNEGSKA (reference sequence). The CDR3 extends over 16 amino acids. V was pared by 1 base and J by 0 bases, with 13 bases between. Here the CDR3 reads CSARVSGLSSYNEQFF. The DNA of the CDR3 is TGCAGTGCTAGAGTATCGGGGCTGAGCTCCTACAATGAGCAGTTCTTC.

The CDR3 region is CASSLAGTSGMGYNEQFF. In nucleotides, the CDR3 is TGCGCCAGCAGCTTGGCAGGGACTAGCGGGATGGGATACAATGAGCAGTTCTTC. The rearrangement links TRBV5-1 to TRBJ2-1, with TRBD2 matching 13 bases. CDR3 size: 18 residues. V trimming: 0 bases; J trimming: 4 bases; junction bases outside the gene matches: 7. Germline CDR1 reads SGHRS; CDR2 reads YFSETQ.

This clonotype was detected only once. The gene calls are TRBV5-4 and TRBJ2-3; TRBD1 is a possible D gene (5 bases). CDR1 and CDR2 (germline): SGHNT, YYREEE (reference sequence). This CDR3 is 16 amino acids long. V lost 3 bases and J 0 bases, leaving 14 bases between the germline ends. The chain's CDR3 is CASSWQGSPSTDTQYF. In DNA, the CDR3 is TGTGCCAGCAGCTGGCAGGGTTCTCCTAGCACAGATACGCAGTATTTT. The whole variable domain, filled in from reference TRBV5-4 and TRBJ2-3, reads ETGVTQSPTHLIKTRGQQVTLRCSSQSGHNTVSWYQQALGQGPQFIFQYYREEENGRGNFPPRFSGLQFPNYSSELNVNALELDDSALYLCASSWQGSPSTDTQYFGPGTRLTVL.

The V gene is TRBV24-1, the J gene TRBJ2-1; D remains unclear. The CDR3 runs to 14 residues. Trimming cost V 2 bases and J 6 bases, with 10 bases left between them. Germline V gene sequence: CDR1 KGHDR, CDR2 SFDVKD. For the CDR3, the DNA is TGTGCCACCAGTGATTCCGGCAGAAGCAATGAGCAGTTCTTC. Translated, it gives CATSDSGRSNEQFF.

Only a few counts were recorded for this clonotype. This chain joins TRBV29-1 and TRBJ2-3, with D possibly matching TRBD1 (5 bases). The ends were cut back, 4 bases at V and 4 bases at J, with 15 bases in the middle. Germline V lookup: CDR1 SQVTM, CDR2 ANQGSEA. There are 14 residues in the CDR3. The CDR3 DNA follows: TGCAGCGTTGGGGTTAAGGGGTCCGCAGATACGCAGTATTTT. Translation: CSVGVKGSADTQYF.

This sequence joins TRBV20-1 and TRBJ1-1, with D uncertain. Trimming removed 2 bases from V and 11 bases from J, with 15 bases in between. The germline gives CDR1 DFQATT, CDR2 SNEGSKA (reference sequence). The CDR3 extends over 12 amino acids. The CDR3 is CSARPDRVEAFF. CDR3 coding DNA: TGCAGTGCTAGACCTGACCGAGTCGAGGCTTTCTTT.

The chain is built from TRBV18 and TRBJ2-3, with 8 bases lining up with TRBD2. Unmatched junction bases numbered 9, after V lost 3 bases and J lost 4 bases. This CDR3 comprises 16 residues. Looked up from germline, CDR1 is KGHSH and CDR2 is LQKENI. The CDR3 is CASSPRIAGSSDTQYF. The CDR3, as DNA: TGTGCCAGCTCACCTCGGATAGCGGGGAGCTCAGATACGCAGTATTTT.

This clonotype was counted only a few times. The CDR3, as DNA: TGTGCCGCACAACAGGGGATCGAGACCCAGTACTTC. Translation: CAAQQGIETQYF. The chain is built from TRBV28 and TRBJ2-5; TRBD1 matches 7 bases. The germline gives CDR1 MDHEN, CDR2 SYDVKM. V was pared by 11 bases and J by 5 bases, with 8 bases of the junction left unmatched. This CDR3 has 12 residues.

The J gene is TRBJ1-1, the V gene TRBV3-1, with D perhaps matching TRBD1 (5 bases). The CDR3 has 13 amino acids. Germline V gene data show CDR1 as LGHDT and CDR2 as YNNKEL (reference sequence). V was pared by 4 bases and J by 8 bases, with 14 bases between. CDR3 in amino acids: CASSPGHRAEAFF. Here the CDR3 DNA reads TGTGCCAGCAGCCCCGGACATCGGGCGGAAGCTTTCTTT.

J is TRBJ2-1 and V is TRBV20-1; 8 bases are shared with TRBD1. Per the germline V gene, CDR1 is DFQATT and CDR2 is SNEGSKA (reference sequence). This CDR3 spans 15 amino acids. The ends lost 1 base at V and 8 bases at J; junction bases unmatched: 10. This CDR3 reads CSARGGQGALYEQFF. DNA for the CDR3: TGCAGTGCTAGAGGGGGCCAGGGGGCCCTATATGAGCAGTTCTTC.

The chain joins TRBV20-1 to TRBJ2-1; the match to TRBD2 covers 8 bases. Trimming took 5 bases from V and 7 from J; bases not matched to a gene: 4. Germline assignment: CDR1 DFQATT and CDR2 SNEGSKA (reference sequence). CDR3 length: 12 amino acids. The CDR3 here is CSALSGVNEQFF. The CDR3 DNA reads TGCAGTGCTCTTAGCGGGGTAAATGAGCAGTTCTTC.

This clonotype appeared many times. At one end, the junction sequence differs from germline, possibly due to a read error. The rearrangement uses TRBV28 and TRBJ2-7; a weak D match, TRBD2 (6 bases). The CDR3 covers 13 residues. Per the germline V gene, CDR1 is MDHEN and CDR2 is SYDVKM. The CDR3 here is CASSLTSPYEQYF. CDR3 coding DNA: TGCGCCAGCAGCTTGACTAGTCCCTACGAGCAGTACTTC.

This clonotype was counted between two and nine times. The chain links TRBV7-9 to TRBJ1-1; D uncertain. Germline CDR1 and CDR2: SEHNR and FQNEAQ (reference sequence). The CDR3 sequence is 13 residues long. Trimming left V 1 base short and J 5 bases short, with 8 bases between. The CDR3 coding sequence is TGTGCCAGCAGCTTAGATTCGCGTACTGAAGCTTTCTTT. Its translation: CASSLDSRTEAFF.

This chain uses TRBV20-1 with TRBJ1-4, with D maybe TRBD1 (6 bases). Germline V lookup: CDR1 DFQATT, CDR2 SNEGSKA (reference sequence). V was clipped by 1 base and J by 2 bases, with 14 bases between them. CDR3 length: 16 amino acids. The CDR3 DNA follows: TGCAGTGCTAGAGTCCGACCAGGGGATACTAATGAAAAACTGTTTTTT. Protein: CSARVRPGDTNEKLFF.

This clonotype has just a few counts. The V gene is TRBV20-1, the J gene TRBJ1-2; D is unclear. The germline CDR1 and CDR2 sequences are DFQATT and SNEGSKA (reference sequence). V dropped 0 bases and J dropped 8 bases, with 22 bases sitting between them. The CDR3 extends over 16 amino acids. CDR3 protein: CSARDKGLSFYEGYTF. CDR3 sequence (DNA): TGCAGTGCTAGAGATAAGGGCCTCTCGTTCTATGAAGGCTACACCTTC.

Concerning this clonotype itself: One junction end does not reproduce the germline sequence, and a read error may be involved. The chain links TRBV4-1 to TRBJ2-7, with 8 bases lining up with TRBD2. CDR3 length equals 16 residues. In germline, CDR1 is MGHRA, CDR2 YSYEKL. The CDR3 loop reads CASSRAAGAKTYEQYF. Here the CDR3 DNA reads TGCGCCAGTAGCCGAGCAGCGGGAGCGAAGACCTACGAGCAGTACTTC.